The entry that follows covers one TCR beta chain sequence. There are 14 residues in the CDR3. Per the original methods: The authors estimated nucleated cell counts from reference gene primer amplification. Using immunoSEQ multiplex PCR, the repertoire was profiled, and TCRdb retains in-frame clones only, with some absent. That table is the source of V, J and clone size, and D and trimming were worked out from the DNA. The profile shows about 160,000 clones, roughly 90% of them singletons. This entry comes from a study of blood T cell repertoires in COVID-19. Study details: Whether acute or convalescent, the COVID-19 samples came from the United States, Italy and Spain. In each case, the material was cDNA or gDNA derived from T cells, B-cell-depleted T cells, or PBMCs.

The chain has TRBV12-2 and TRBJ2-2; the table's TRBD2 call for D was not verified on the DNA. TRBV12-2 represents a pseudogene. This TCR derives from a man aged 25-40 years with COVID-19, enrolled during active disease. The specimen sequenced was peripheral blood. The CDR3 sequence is CASRWRGDTGELFF. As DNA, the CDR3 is TGTGCAAGTCGCTGGCGGGGGGACACCGGGGAGCTGTTTTTT.